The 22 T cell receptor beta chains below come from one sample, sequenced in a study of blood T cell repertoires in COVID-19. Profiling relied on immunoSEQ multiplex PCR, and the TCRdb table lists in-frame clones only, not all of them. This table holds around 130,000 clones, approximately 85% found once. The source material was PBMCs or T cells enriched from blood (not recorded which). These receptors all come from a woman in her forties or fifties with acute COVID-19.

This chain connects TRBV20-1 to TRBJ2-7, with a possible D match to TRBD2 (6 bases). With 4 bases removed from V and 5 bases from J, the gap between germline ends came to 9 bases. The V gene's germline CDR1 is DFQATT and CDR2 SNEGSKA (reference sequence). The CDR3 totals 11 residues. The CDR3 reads CSAMAGHEQYF. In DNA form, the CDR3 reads TGCAGTGCTATGGCGGGACACGAGCAGTACTTC.

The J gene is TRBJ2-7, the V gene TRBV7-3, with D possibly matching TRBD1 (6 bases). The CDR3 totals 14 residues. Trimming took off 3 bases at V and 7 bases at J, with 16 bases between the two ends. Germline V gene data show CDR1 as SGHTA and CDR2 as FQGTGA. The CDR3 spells CASSLIQGSGEQYF. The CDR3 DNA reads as TGTGCCAGCAGCTTGATACAGGGTTCGGGAGAGCAGTACTTC.

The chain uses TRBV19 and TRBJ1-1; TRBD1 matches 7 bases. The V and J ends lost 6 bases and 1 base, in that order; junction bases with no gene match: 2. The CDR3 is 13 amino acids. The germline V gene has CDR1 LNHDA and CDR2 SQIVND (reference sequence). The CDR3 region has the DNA TGTGCCAGTAGCAGACAGGGGAACACTGAAGCTTTCTTT. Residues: CASSRQGNTEAFF.

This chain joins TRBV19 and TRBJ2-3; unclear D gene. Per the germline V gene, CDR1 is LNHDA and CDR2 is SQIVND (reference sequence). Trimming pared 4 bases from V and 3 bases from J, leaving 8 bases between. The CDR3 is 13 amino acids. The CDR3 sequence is CASSSLRTDTQYF. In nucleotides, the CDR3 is TGTGCCAGTAGTAGTTTGAGGACAGATACGCAGTATTTT.

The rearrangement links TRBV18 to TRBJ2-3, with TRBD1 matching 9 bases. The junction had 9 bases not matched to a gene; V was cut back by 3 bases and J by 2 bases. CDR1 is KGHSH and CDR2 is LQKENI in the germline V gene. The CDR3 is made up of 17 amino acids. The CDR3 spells CASSPIYRTGATDTQYF. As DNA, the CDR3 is TGTGCCAGCTCACCCATCTATAGGACAGGGGCCACAGATACGCAGTATTTT.

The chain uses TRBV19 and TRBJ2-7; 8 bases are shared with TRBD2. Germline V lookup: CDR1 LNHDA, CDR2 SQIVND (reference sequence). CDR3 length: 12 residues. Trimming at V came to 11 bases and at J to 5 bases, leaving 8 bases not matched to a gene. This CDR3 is CAPGGGRNEQYF. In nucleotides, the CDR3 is TGTGCCCCGGGAGGGGGGCGTAACGAGCAGTACTTC. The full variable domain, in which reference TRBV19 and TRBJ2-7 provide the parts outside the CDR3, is DGGITQSPKYLFRKEGQNVTLSCEQNLNHDAMYWYRQDPGQGLRLIYYSQIVNDFQKGDIAEGYSVSREKKESFPLTVTSAQKNPTAFYLCAPGGGRNEQYFGPGTRLTVT.

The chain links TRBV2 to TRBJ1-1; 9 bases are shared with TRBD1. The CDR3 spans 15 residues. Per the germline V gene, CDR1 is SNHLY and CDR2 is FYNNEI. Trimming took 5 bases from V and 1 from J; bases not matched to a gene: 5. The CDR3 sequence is CASSSQGAQNTEAFF. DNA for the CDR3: TGTGCCAGCAGTTCACAGGGGGCGCAGAACACTGAAGCTTTCTTT.

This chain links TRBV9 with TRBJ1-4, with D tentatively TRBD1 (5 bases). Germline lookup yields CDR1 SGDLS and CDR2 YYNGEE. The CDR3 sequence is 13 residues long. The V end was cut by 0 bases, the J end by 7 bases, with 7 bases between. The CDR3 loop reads CASSVDGGEKLFF. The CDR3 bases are TGTGCCAGCAGCGTAGACGGGGGTGAAAAACTGTTTTTT. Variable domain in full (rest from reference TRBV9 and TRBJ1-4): DSGVTQTPKHLITATGQRVTLRCSPRSGDLSVYWYQQSLDQGLQFLIQYYNGEERAKGNILERFSAQQFPDLHSELNLSSLELGDSALYFCASSVDGGEKLFFGSGTQLSVL.

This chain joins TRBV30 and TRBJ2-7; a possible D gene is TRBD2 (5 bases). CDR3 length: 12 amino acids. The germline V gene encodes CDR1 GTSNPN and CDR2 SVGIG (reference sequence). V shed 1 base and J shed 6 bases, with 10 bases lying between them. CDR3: CAWSDWSGEQYF. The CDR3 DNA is TGTGCCTGGAGTGATTGGAGCGGCGAGCAGTACTTC.

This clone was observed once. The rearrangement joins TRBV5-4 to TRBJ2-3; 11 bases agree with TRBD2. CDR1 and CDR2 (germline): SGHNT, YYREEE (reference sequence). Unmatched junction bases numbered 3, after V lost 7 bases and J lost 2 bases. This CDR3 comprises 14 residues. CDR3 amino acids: CASAGLADTDTQYF. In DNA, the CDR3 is TGTGCCAGCGCGGGACTAGCGGACACAGATACGCAGTATTTT.

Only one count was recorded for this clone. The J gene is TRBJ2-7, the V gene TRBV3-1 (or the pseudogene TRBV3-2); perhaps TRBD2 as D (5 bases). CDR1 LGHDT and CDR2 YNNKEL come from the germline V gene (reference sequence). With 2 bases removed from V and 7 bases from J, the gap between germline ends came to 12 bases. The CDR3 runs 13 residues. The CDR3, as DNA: TGTGCCAGCAGCCAATTGGGTTCGGGGGAGCAGTACTTC. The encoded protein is CASSQLGSGEQYF.

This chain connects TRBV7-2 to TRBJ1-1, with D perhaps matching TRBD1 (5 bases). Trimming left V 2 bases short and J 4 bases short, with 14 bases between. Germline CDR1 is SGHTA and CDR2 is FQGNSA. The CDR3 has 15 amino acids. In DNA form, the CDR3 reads TGTGCCAGCAGCTTAAGTAAGGGGCCGGGCACTGAAGCTTTCTTT. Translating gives CASSLSKGPGTEAFF.

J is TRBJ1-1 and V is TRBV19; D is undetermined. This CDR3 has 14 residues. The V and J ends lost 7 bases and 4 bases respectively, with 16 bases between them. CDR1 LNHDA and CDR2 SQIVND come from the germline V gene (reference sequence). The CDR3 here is CASIPRAAGTEAFF. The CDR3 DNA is TGTGCCAGTATTCCCCGGGCGGCGGGCACTGAAGCTTTCTTT.

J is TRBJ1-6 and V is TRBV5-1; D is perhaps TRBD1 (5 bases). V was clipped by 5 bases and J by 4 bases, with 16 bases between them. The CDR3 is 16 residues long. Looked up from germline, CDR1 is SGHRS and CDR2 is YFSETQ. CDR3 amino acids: CASRPVGAQYNSPLHF. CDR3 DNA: TGCGCCAGCAGGCCAGTTGGGGCCCAGTATAATTCACCCCTCCACTTT.

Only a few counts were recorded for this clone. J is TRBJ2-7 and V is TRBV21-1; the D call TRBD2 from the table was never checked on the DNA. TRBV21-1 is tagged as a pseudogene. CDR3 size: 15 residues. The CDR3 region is CASSIIFAPGDEQYF. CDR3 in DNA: TGTGCCAGCAGCATTATTTTCGCTCCGGGGGACGAGCAGTACTTC.

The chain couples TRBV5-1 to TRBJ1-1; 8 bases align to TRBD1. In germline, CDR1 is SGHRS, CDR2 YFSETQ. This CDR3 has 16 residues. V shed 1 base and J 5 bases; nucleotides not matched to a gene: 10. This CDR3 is CASSLTTGAPVTEAFF. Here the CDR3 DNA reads TGCGCCAGCAGCTTGACGACAGGGGCCCCTGTGACTGAAGCTTTCTTT. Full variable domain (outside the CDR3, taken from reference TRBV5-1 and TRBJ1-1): KAGVTQTPRYLIKTRGQQVTLSCSPISGHRSVSWYQQTPGQGLQFLFEYFSETQRNKGNFPGRFSGRQFSNSRSEMNVSTLELGDSALYLCASSLTTGAPVTEAFFGQGTRLTVV.

CDR3 in DNA: TGTGCCAGCAGCTCCCCTCGGGTCTCTGGGGCCAACGTCCTGACTTTC. This translates into CASSSPRVSGANVLTF. This sequence joins TRBV7-2 and TRBJ2-6, with unresolved D. V was shortened by 4 bases and J by 0 bases, with 10 bases between the two germline ends. This CDR3 comprises 16 residues. Per the germline V gene, CDR1 is SGHTA and CDR2 is FQGNSA.

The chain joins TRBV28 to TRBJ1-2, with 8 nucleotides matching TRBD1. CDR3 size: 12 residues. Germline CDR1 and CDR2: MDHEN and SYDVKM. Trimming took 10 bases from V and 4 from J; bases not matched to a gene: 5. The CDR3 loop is CAIPDRAYGYTF. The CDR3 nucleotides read TGTGCCATTCCGGACAGGGCCTATGGCTACACCTTC.

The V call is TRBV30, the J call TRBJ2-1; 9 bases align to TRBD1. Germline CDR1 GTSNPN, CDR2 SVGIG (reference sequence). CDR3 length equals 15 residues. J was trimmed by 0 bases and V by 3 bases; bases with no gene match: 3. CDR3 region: CAWRETGGSYNEQFF. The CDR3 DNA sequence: TGTGCCTGGAGGGAGACAGGGGGCTCCTACAATGAGCAGTTCTTC.

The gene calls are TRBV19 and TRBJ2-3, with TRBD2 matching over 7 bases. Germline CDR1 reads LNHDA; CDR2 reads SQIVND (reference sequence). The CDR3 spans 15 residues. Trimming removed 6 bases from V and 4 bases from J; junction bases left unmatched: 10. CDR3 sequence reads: CASSLGAGVSDTQYF. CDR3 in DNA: TGTGCCAGTAGCCTTGGGGCGGGAGTGTCAGATACGCAGTATTTT.

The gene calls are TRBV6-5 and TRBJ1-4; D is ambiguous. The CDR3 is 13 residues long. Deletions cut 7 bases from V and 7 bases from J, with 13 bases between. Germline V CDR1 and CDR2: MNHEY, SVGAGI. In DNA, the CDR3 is TGTGCCAGCAAACGGGGAGGTGGTGAAAAACTGTTTTTT. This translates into CASKRGGGEKLFF.

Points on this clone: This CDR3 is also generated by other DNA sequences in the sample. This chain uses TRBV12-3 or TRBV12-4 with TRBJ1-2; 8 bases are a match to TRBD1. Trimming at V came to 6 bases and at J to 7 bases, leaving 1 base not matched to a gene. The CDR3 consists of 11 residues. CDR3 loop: CASRDRGGYTF. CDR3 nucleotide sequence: TGTGCCAGCAGAGACAGGGGTGGCTACACCTTC.